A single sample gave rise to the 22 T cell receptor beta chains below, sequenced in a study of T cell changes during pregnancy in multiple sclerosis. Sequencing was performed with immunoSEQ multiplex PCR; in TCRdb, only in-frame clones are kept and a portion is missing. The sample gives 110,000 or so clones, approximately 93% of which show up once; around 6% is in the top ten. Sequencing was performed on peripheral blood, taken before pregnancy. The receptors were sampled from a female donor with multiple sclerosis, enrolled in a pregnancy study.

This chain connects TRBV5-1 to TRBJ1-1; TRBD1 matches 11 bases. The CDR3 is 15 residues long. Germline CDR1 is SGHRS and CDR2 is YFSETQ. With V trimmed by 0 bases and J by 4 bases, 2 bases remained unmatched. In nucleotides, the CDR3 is TGCGCCAGCAGCTTGGGGGGACAGGGGGGCACTGAAGCTTTCTTT. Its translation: CASSLGGQGGTEAFF.

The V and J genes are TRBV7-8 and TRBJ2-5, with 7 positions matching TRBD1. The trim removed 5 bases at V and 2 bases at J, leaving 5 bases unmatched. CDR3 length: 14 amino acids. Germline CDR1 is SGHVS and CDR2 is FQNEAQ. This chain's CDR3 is CASSHGTVQETQYF. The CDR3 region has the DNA TGTGCCAGCAGCCATGGGACAGTTCAAGAGACCCAGTACTTC. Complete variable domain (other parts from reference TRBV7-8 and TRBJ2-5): GAGVSQSPRYKVAKRGQDVALRCDPISGHVSLFWYQQALGQGPEFLTYFQNEAQLDKSGLPSDRFFAERPEGSVSTLKIQRTQQEDSAVYLCASSHGTVQETQYFGPGTRLLVL.

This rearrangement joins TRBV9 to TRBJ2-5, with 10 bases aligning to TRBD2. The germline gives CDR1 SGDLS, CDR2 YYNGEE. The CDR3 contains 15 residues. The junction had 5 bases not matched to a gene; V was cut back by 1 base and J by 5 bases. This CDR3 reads CASSVSSGGVETQYF. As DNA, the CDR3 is TGTGCCAGCAGCGTATCTAGCGGGGGTGTGGAGACCCAGTACTTC.

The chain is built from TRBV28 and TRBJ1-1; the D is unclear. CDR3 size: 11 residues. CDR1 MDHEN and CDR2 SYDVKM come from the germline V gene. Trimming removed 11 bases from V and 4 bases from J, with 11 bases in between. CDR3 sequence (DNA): TGTGCCGCAGGAGGATTCACTGAAGCTTTCTTT. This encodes CAAGGFTEAFF.

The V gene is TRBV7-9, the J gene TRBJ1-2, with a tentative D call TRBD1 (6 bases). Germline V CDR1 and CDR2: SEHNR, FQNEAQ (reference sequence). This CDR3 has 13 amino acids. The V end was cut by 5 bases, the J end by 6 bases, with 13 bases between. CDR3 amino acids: CASSHRTADGYTF. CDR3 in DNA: TGTGCCAGCAGCCACAGGACAGCCGATGGCTACACCTTC.

The CDR3 nucleotides are TGCGCCAGCAGCACCAATACAGGGGGCTATGGCTACACCTTC. Amino acids: CASSTNTGGYGYTF. The V and J genes are TRBV5-1 and TRBJ1-2; 8 positions agree with TRBD1. The CDR3 length is 14 residues. Germline-derived CDR1 and CDR2 are SGHRS and YFSETQ. The V segment lost 4 bases and the J segment 4 bases; nucleotides outside the gene matches: 6.

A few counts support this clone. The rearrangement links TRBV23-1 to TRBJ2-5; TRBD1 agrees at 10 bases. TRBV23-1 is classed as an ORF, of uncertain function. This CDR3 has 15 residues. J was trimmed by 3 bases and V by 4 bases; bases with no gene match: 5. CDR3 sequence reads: CASSRKGQGKETQYF. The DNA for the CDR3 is TGCGCCAGCAGTCGAAAGGGACAGGGGAAAGAGACCCAGTACTTC.

The CDR3 DNA reads TGTGCCAGCAGCCCAGGTATCGGCTATGGCTACACCTTC. Translation: CASSPGIGYGYTF. This rearrangement joins TRBV9 to TRBJ1-2; D is undetermined. CDR1 and CDR2 from the germline V gene are SGDLS and YYNGEE. Trimming removed 4 bases at V and 4 bases at J, with 11 bases between. This CDR3 comprises 13 residues.

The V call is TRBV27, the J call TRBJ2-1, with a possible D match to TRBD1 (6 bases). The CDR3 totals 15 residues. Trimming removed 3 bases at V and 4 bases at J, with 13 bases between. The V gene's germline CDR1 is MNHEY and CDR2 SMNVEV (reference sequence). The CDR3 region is CASSLRQATYNEQFF. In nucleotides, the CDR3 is TGTGCCAGCAGTTTGCGACAGGCGACTTACAATGAGCAGTTCTTC.

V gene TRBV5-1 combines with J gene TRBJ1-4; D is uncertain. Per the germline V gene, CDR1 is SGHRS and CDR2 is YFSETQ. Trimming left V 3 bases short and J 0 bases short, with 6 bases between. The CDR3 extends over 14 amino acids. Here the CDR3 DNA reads TGCGCCAGCAGCTCCACTTCAACTAATGAAAAACTGTTTTTT. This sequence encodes CASSSTSTNEKLFF.

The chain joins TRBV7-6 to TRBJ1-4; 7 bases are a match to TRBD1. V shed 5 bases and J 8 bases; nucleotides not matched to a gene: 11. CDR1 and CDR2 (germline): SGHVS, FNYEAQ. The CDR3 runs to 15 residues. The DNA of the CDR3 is TGTGCCAGCAGCCGACAGGGACAGATAATCGAAAAACTGTTTTTT. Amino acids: CASSRQGQIIEKLFF.

The CDR3 bases are TGTGCCAGTAGTAGGCCAACTACTAGCGGGGGGACCTACGAGCAGTACTTC. Encoded protein: CASSRPTTSGGTYEQYF. The genes are TRBV19 and TRBJ2-7, with 12 positions matching TRBD2. The junction had 9 bases not matched to a gene; V was cut back by 4 bases and J by 2 bases. This CDR3 is built from 17 residues. Germline lookup yields CDR1 LNHDA and CDR2 SQIVND (reference sequence).

CDR3 residues: CASSVIRGRTGELFF. DNA of the CDR3: TGTGCCAGCAGTGTAATCAGGGGGAGAACCGGGGAGCTGTTTTTT. The chain has TRBV2 and TRBJ2-2, with 7 bases fitting TRBD1. The CDR3 has 15 residues. The V and J ends lost 4 bases and 5 bases, in that order; junction bases with no gene match: 7. CDR1 SNHLY and CDR2 FYNNEI come from the germline V gene.

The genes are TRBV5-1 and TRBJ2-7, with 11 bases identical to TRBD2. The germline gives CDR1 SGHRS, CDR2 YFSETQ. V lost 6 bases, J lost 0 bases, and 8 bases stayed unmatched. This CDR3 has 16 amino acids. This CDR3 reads CASTLYSGGVSYEQYF. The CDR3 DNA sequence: TGCGCCAGCACCCTCTATAGCGGGGGGGTCTCCTACGAGCAGTACTTC. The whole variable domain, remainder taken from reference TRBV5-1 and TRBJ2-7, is KAGVTQTPRYLIKTRGQQVTLSCSPISGHRSVSWYQQTPGQGLQFLFEYFSETQRNKGNFPGRFSGRQFSNSRSEMNVSTLELGDSALYLCASTLYSGGVSYEQYFGPGTRLTVT.

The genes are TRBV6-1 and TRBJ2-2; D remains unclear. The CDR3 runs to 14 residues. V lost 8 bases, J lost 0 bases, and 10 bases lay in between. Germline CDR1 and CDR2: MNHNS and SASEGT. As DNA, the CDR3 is TGTGCCAGCTCTAAAGTTTCGAACACCGGGGAGCTGTTTTTT. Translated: CASSKVSNTGELFF.

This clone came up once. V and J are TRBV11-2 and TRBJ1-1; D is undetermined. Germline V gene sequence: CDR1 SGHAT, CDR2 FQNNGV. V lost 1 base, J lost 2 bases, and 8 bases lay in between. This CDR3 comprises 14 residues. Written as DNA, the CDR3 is TGTGCCAGCAGCTTAGGCAGGTTAAACACTGAAGCTTTCTTT. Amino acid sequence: CASSLGRLNTEAFF.

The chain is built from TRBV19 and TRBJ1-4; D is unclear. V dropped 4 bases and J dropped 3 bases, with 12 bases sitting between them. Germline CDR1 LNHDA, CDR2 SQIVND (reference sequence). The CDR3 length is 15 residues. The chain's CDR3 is CASSKRTDSNEKLFF. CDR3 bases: TGTGCCAGTAGTAAACGGACGGACTCTAATGAAAAACTGTTTTTT.

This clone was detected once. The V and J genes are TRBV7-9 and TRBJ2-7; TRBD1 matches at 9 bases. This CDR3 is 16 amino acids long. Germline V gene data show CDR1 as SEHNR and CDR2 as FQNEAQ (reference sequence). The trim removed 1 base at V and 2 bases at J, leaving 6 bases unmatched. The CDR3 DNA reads TGTGCCAGCAGCTTAGATACGGGACAGGGAACCTACGAGCAGTACTTC. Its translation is CASSLDTGQGTYEQYF. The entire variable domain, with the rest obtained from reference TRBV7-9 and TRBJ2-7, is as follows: DTGVSQNPRHKITKRGQNVTFRCDPISEHNRLYWYRQTLGQGPEFLTYFQNEAQLEKSRLLSDRFSAERPKGSFSTLEIQRTEQGDSAMYLCASSLDTGQGTYEQYFGPGTRLTVT.

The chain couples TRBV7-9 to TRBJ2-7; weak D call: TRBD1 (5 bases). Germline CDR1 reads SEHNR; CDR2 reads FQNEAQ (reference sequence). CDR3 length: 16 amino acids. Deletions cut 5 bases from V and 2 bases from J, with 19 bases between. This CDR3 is CASSPGAWQGPYEQYF. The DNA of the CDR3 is TGTGCCAGCAGCCCCGGCGCTTGGCAGGGTCCCTACGAGCAGTACTTC. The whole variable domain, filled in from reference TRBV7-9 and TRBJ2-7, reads DTGVSQNPRHKITKRGQNVTFRCDPISEHNRLYWYRQTLGQGPEFLTYFQNEAQLEKSRLLSDRFSAERPKGSFSTLEIQRTEQGDSAMYLCASSPGAWQGPYEQYFGPGTRLTVT.

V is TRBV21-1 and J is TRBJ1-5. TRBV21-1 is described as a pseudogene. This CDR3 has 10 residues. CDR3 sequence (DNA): TGTGCCGGAGGAAACCAGCCCCAGCATTTT. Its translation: CAGGNQPQHF.

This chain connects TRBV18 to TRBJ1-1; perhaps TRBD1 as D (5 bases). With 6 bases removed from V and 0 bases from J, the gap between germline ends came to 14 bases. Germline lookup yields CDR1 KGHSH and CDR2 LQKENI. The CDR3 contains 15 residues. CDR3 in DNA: TGTGCCAGCTCGCCCCAGGGAGGGGTGAACACTGAAGCTTTCTTT. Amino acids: CASSPQGGVNTEAFF.

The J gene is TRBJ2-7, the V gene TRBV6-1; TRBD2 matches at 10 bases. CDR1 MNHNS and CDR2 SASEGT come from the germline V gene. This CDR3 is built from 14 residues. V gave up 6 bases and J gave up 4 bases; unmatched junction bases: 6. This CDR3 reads CASSQGLALYEQYF. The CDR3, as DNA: TGTGCCAGCAGCCAGGGACTAGCGCTTTACGAGCAGTACTTC.